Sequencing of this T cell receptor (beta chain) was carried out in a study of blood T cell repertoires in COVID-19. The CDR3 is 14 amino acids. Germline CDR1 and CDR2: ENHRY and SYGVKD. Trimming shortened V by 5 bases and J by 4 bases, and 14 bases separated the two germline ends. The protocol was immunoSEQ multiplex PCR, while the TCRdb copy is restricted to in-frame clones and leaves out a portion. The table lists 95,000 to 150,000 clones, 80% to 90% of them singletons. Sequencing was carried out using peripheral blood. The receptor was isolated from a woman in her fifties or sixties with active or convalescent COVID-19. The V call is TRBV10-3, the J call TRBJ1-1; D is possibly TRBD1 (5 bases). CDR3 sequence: CAISRDSSGTEAFF. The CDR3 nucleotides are TGTGCCATCAGTAGGGACTCCTCAGGCACTGAAGCTTTCTTT.